The present entry profiles one T cell receptor (beta chain) with its context. Germline CDR1 and CDR2: LNHNV and YYDKDF (reference sequence). The CDR3 extends over 16 amino acids. V lost 0 bases and J 2 bases, leaving 13 bases between the germline ends. The data derive from a study of blood T cell repertoires in COVID-19. Across the study: Spain, Italy and the United States supplied samples that represented acute and convalescent COVID-19.

Authors' data handling: From reference gene primer amplification, estimates of nucleated cell counts were derived. The table came from immunoSEQ multiplex PCR; TCRdb's copy has only in-frame clones and leaves some out. D and trimming come from the DNA, and the V and J calls and clone size come from that table. The sample holds some 290,000 clones; 75% to 90% are singletons and the top ten take about 4.6%. This sequence originates from a man aged 55 to 70 who had recovered from COVID-19. The rearrangement links TRBV15 to TRBJ1-2; D is perhaps TRBD1 (5 bases). Sequenced sample: peripheral blood. The CDR3 is CATSRDRGAFNYGYTF. For the CDR3, the DNA is TGTGCCACCAGCAGAGATCGCGGGGCTTTCAACTATGGCTACACCTTC.